This TCR beta chain is from a study of blood T cell repertoires in COVID-19. At the level of the study: PBMCs, B-cell-depleted T cells, or T cells provided the cDNA or gDNA that made up the material.

Per the authors' pipeline: Amplified reference gene primers provided the basis for estimating nucleated cell counts. Measured with immunoSEQ multiplex PCR; TCRdb has only the in-frame clones, and not every one. That table supplies the V and J calls and clone size; D and trimming were determined from the DNA. Of around 230,000 clones listed, approximately 91% are singletons. CDR3 length: 16 residues. Germline V gene data show CDR1 as KGHDR and CDR2 as SFDVKD. With 4 bases clipped from V and 8 bases from J, the junction kept 11 bases outside the gene matches. The sequence was obtained from a man in his forties with acute or convalescent COVID-19. The material sequenced was peripheral blood. This chain uses TRBV24-1 with TRBJ2-1, with TRBD1 matching over 9 bases. Written as DNA, the CDR3 is TGTGCCACCAGTGACCCGACAGGGGGTAAGATAGATGAGCAGTTCTTC. Translated: CATSDPTGGKIDEQFF.